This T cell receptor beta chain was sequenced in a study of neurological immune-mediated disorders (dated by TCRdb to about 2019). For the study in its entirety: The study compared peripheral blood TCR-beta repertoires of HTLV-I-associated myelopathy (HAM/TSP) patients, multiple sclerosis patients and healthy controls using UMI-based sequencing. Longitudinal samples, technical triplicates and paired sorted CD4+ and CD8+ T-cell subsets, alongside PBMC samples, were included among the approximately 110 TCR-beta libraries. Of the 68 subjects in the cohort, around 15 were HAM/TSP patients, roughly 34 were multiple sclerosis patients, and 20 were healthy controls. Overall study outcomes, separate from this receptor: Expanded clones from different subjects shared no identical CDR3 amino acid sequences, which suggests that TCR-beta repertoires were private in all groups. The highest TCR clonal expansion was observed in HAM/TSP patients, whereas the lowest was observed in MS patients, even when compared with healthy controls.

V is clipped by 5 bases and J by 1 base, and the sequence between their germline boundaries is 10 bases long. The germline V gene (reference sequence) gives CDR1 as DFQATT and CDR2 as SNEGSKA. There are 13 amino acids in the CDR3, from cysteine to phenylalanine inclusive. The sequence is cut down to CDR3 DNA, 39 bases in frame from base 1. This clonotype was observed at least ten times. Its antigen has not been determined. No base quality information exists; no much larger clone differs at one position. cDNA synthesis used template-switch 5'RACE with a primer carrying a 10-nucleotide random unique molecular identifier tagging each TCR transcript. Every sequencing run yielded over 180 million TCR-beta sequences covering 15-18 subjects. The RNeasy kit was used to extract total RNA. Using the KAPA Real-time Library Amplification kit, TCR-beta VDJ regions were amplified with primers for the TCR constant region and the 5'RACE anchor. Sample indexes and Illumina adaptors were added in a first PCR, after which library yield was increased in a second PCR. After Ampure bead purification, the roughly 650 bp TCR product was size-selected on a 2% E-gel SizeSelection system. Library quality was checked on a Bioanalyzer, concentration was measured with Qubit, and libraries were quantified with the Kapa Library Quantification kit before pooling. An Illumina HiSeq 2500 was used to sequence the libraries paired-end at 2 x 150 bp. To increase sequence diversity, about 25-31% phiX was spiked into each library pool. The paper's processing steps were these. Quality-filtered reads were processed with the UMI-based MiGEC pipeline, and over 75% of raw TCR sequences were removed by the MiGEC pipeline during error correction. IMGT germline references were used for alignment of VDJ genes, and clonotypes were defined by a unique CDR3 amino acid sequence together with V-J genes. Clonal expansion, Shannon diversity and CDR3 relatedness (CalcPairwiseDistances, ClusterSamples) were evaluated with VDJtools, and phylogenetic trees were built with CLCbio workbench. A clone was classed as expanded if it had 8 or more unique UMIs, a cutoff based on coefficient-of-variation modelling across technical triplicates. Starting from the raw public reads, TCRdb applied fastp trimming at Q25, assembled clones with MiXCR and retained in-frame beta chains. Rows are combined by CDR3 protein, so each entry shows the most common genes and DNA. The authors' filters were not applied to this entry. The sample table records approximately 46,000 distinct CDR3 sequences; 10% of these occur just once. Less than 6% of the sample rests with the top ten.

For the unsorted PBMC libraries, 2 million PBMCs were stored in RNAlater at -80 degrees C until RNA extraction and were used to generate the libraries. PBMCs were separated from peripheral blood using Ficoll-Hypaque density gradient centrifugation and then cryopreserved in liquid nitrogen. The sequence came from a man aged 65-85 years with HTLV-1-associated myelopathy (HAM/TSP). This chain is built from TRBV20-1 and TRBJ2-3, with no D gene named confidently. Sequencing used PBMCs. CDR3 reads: CSADQTGTDTQYF. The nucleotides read TGCAGTGCTGATCAGACTGGCACAGATACGCAGTATTTT.